This T cell receptor (beta chain) was profiled in a study of CD8 T cells in Susac syndrome. CDR3 size: 15 residues. V lost 7 bases to trimming and J lost 0 bases, with 15 bases between them. The germline CDR1 and CDR2 sequences are SEHNR and FQNEAQ (reference sequence). The patients serving as multiple sclerosis controls were treatment-naive. They had stable or active relapsing-remitting disease and fulfilled revised McDonald criteria. This clonotype was counted once. With random hexamers, reverse transcription was performed on about 0.5 to 1 ug of RNA. Multiplex PCR with immunoSEQ amplified the TCR beta CDR3 across 54 Vbeta and 13 Jbeta. From the immunoSEQ multiplex PCR reads, TCRdb called clonotypes with MiXCR, one entry per CDR3 protein. This table holds 250,000 to 350,000 distinct CDR3 sequences, 92% found once.

V and J are TRBV7-9 and TRBJ1-1; maybe TRBD1 (5 bases). The receptor was isolated from a human donor with multiple sclerosis. Sequencing was performed on CD4+ T cells from PBMCs. The CDR3 bases are TGTGCCAGCACCCCCCAGGGAACAGTGAACACTGAAGCTTTCTTT. Translated, it gives CASTPQGTVNTEAFF.